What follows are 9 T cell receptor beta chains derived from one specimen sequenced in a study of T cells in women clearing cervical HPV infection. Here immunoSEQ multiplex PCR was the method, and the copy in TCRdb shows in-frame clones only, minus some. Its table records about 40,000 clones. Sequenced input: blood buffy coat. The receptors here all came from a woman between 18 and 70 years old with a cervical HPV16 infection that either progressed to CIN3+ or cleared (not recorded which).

Partial CDR3 DNA: TGTGCCAGCAGCCCAGCAACTAGCGGAACAGATACG. This codes for CASSPATSGTDT. The whole CDR3 reads CASSPATSGTDTQYF. This chain links TRBV13 with TRBJ2-3; the match to TRBD2 covers 8 bases. The sequenced fragment ends 3 residues before the CDR3 boundary, so the rest is inferred from the germline J gene. The CDR3 consists of 15 residues. CDR1 and CDR2 from the germline V gene are PRHDT and FYEKMQ (reference sequence). V dropped 5 bases and J dropped 3; count of bases not matched to a gene: 7.

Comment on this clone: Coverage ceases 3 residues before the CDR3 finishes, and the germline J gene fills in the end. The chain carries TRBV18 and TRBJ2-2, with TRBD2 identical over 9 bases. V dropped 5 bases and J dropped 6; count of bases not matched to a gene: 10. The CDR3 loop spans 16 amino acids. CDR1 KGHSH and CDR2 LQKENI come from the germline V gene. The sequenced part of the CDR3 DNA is TGTGCCAGCTCATCCCTAGCGGGGAGAACCCCCGGGGAG. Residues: CASSSLAGRTPGE. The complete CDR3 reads CASSSLAGRTPGELFF.

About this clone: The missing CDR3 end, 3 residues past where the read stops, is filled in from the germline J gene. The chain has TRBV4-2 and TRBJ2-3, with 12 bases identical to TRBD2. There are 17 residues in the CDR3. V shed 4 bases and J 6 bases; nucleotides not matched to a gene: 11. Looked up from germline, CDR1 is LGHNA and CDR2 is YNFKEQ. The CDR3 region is CASSPTLGLAGIDTQYF. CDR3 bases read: TGTGCCAGCAGCCCAACTCTTGGACTAGCGGGGATCGATACG.

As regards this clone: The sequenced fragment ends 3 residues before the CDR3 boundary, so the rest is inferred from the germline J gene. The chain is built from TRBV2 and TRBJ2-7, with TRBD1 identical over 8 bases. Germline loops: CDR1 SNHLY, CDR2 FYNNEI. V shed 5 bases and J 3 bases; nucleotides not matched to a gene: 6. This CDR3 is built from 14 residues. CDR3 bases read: TGTGCCAGCAGTCAGGGGGCCCCCCTCTACGAG. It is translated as CASSQGAPLYE. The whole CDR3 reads CASSQGAPLYEQYF.

The CDR3 loop reads CASSLGTDTGELFF. The sequenced part of the CDR3 DNA is TGTGCCAGCAGCTTAGGGACAGACACCGGGGAG. The rearrangement links TRBV7-6 to TRBJ2-2; D may be TRBD1 (6 bases). The read comes to an end 3 residues before the CDR3 does, leaving the germline J gene to fill in the end. This CDR3 has 14 residues. V gave up 1 base and J gave up 3 bases, with 6 bases separating them. Germline V gene sequence: CDR1 SGHVS, CDR2 FNYEAQ.

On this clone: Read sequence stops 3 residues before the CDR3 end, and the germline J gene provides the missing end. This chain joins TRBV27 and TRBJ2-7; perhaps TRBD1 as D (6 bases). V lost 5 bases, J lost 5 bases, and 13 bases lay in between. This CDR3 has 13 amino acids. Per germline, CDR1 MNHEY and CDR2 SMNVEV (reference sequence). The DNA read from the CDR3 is TGTGCCAGCAGTCCAACTTGGACAGACGAG. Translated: CASSPTWTDE. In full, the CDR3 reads CASSPTWTDEQYF.

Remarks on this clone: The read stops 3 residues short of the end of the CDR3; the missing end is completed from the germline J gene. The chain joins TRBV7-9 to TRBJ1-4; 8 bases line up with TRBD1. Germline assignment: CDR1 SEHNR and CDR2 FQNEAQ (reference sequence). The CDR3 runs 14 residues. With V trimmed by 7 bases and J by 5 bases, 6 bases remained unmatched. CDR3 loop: CASNRQGPNEKLFF. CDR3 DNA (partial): TGTGCCAGCAATCGACAGGGGCCAAATGAAAAA.

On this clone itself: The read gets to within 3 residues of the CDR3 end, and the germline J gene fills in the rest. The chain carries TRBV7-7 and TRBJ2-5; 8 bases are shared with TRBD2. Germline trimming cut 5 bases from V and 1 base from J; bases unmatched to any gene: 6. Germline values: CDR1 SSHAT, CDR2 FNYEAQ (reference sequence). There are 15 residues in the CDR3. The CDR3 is CASSPGTSIQETQYF. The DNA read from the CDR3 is TGTGCCAGCAGCCCCGGGACTAGTATCCAAGAGACC.

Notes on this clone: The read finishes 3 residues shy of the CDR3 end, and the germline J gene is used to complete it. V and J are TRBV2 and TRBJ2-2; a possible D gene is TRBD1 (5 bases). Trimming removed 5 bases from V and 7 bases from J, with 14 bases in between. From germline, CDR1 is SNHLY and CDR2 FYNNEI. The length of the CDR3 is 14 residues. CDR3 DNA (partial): TGTGCCAGCAGTAGTCTGGGGCGAAACGGGGAG. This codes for CASSSLGRNGE. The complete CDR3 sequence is CASSSLGRNGELFF.